The sample holds a few counts of the clone carrying this T cell receptor (beta chain). Its antigen is as yet unknown. What was sequenced were expressed TCRB transcripts, since all of the isolated RNA had been reverse transcribed. The data were produced by immunoSEQ multiplex PCR, yet TCRdb's version contains in-frame clones alone and is incomplete. Counted here are hundreds of thousands of clones, roughly 11% occurring once; the ten biggest clones make up roughly 0.017%. This CDR3 spans 15 amino acids. V shed 4 bases and J shed 5 bases, with 14 bases lying between them. Germline CDR1 is MDHEN and CDR2 is SYDVKM. This entry belongs to a study of beta chain features in type 1 diabetes. Study observations and caveats: Type 1 diabetes patients had TCRB CDR3s that were shorter (moderately but significantly so) in all four CD4+ subsets.

This chain connects TRBV28 to TRBJ2-2, with D maybe TRBD2 (5 bases). This TCR was recovered from a young man with type 1 diabetes. Sequencing input: naive CD4+ T cells from blood. The CDR3, as DNA: TGTGCCAGCAGTTATCTACTTGAGGGTACCGGGGAGCTGTTTTTT. As protein: CASSYLLEGTGELFF.